The T cell receptor beta chain described here comes from a study of T cell responses to AZD1222 COVID-19 vaccine. Overall study context: Second doses at about 4 or about 12 weeks were pooled. Whole-study results and caveats: Once two AZD1222 doses were given, Spike-specific TCR breadth and depth went up. Among vaccine-associated CD4 TCRs, coverage spanned spike, with dominance at 160-218 and 743-854.

About this clone: Its antigen is still unknown.

Sequencing was performed with immunoSEQ multiplex PCR; in TCRdb, only in-frame clones are kept and a portion is missing. The table shows nearly 90,000 clones, with roughly 86% occurring only once. CDR3 length: 14 amino acids. Germline loops: CDR1 LNHDA, CDR2 SQIVND (reference sequence). V lost 5 bases and J 6 bases, leaving 14 bases between the germline ends. The source is an adult in good health. V and J are TRBV19 and TRBJ1-5, with unresolved D. Sequences were derived from peripheral blood, sampled on day 0 of AZD1222 vaccination. The CDR3 DNA follows: TGTGCCAGTAGTGAGGCGACTCAGGCTCAGCCCCAGCATTTT. This translates into CASSEATQAQPQHF. The variable domain in full, completed from reference TRBV19 and TRBJ1-5, reads DGGITQSPKYLFRKEGQNVTLSCEQNLNHDAMYWYRQDPGQGLRLIYYSQIVNDFQKGDIAEGYSVSREKKESFPLTVTSAQKNPTAFYLCASSEATQAQPQHFGDGTRLSIL.